The clone carrying this T cell receptor beta chain was recorded at least ten times. As the template, RNA transcripts were used to amplify TCR beta CDR3 regions. After a first-round RT-PCR with HTBI primers, a second-round multiplex PCR was run. TCRdb recomputed calls from the multiplex PCR reads with MiXCR, one row per CDR3 protein. The data contain roughly 160,000 distinct CDR3 sequences, 30% to 45% of them seen just once; the ten biggest clones take up under 6.5%. Under 3 months in duration, the ophthalmopathy in affected donors had moderate-to-severe activity, CAS ≥3 and NOSPECS ≥4. Certain patients, namely those with other autoimmune diseases, uncontrolled infections, pregnancy or lactation, were excluded. Sampling around 10 ml of fresh peripheral blood provided the PBMCs. The sample comes from a study of Graves' ophthalmopathy and Graves' hyperthyroidism. Germline assignment: CDR1 DFQATT and CDR2 SNEGSKA (reference sequence). The CDR3 length is 15 residues. V was clipped by 0 bases and J by 1 base; unmatched bases: 2.

The V gene is TRBV20-1, the J gene TRBJ2-4, with 8 bases aligning to TRBD1. Sequencing used peripheral blood. The sequence derives from a woman aged 40 to 55 with Graves' ophthalmopathy. The CDR3: CSARDQGAAKNIQYF. The DNA for the CDR3 is TGCAGTGCTAGAGATCAGGGGGCTGCCAAAAACATTCAGTACTTC.